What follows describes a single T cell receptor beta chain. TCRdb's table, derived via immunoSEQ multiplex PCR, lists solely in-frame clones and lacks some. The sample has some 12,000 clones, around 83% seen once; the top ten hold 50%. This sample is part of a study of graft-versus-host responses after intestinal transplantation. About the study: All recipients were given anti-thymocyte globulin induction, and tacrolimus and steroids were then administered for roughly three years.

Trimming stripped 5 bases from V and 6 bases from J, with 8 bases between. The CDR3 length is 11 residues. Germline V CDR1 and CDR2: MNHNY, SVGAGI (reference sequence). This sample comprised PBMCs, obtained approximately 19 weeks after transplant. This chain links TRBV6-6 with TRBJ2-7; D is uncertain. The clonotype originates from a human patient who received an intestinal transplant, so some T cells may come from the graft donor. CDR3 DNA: TGTGCCAGCAGTCCCTCTCTCGAGCAGTACTTC. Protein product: CASSPSLEQYF.